Listed below are T cell receptor beta chains from one sample, sequenced in a study of blood T cell repertoires in COVID-19. Only in-frame clones appear in the TCRdb table, and some are missing; sequencing was by immunoSEQ multiplex PCR. The table shows over 350,000 clones, with about 89% occurring only once. The sample comprised PBMCs or T cells enriched from blood (not recorded which). All receptors come from a middle-aged woman who had been exposed to COVID-19. Each CDR3 is given with its conserved first and last residue. The order of the fields is clone size, D gene, V gene, J gene, CDR3 protein, CDR3 DNA. D genes are given only for firm matches. The size field is filled for only some rows; it gives once, few, many or a size class.

size: -; D: TRBD1; V: TRBV2; J: TRBJ2-2; CDR3: CAGGQTNTGELFF; DNA: TGTGCCGGGGGACAGACGAACACCGGGGAGCTGTTTTTT
size: few; D: TRBD2; V: TRBV2; J: TRBJ2-2; CDR3: CASSENGLAPGELFF; DNA: TGTGCCAGCAGTGAGAACGGACTAGCTCCCGGGGAGCTGTTTTTT
size: -; D: TRBD2; V: TRBV5-4; J: TRBJ2-1; CDR3: CASSPGLADYNEQFF; DNA: TGTGCCAGCAGCCCGGGACTAGCGGATTACAATGAGCAGTTCTTC
size: -; D: -; V: TRBV19; J: TRBJ2-7; CDR3: CASSIDQTYEQYF; DNA: TGTGCCAGTAGTATAGACCAGACATACGAGCAGTACTTC
size: -; D: TRBD1; V: TRBV13; J: TRBJ2-7; CDR3: CASSLPGQGAYEQYF; DNA: TGTGCCAGCAGCTTACCTGGACAGGGGGCTTACGAGCAGTACTTC
size: once; D: -; V: TRBV5-4; J: TRBJ1-1; CDR3: CASSPNLGSTEAFF; DNA: TGTGCCAGCAGCCCAAACCTGGGCAGCACTGAAGCTTTCTTT
size: -; D: TRBD2; V: TRBV19; J: TRBJ2-1; CDR3: CASSGTSRGEQFF; DNA: TGTGCCAGTAGTGGGACTAGTAGAGGTGAGCAGTTCTTC
size: -; D: TRBD1; V: TRBV7-2; J: TRBJ1-1; CDR3: CASSLTQGGTEAFF; DNA: TGTGCCAGCAGCCTTACCCAGGGGGGAACTGAAGCTTTCTTT
size: -; D: TRBD2; V: TRBV24-1; J: TRBJ2-2; CDR3: CATSLAGANTGELFF; DNA: TGTGCCACCAGTTTAGCGGGGGCGAACACCGGGGAGCTGTTTTTT
size: -; D: -; V: TRBV19; J: TRBJ2-2; CDR3: CASSGGAGLGTGELFF; DNA: TGTGCCAGTAGTGGAGGGGCGGGGCTGGGCACCGGGGAGCTGTTTTTT
size: -; D: -; V: TRBV2; J: TRBJ2-7; CDR3: CASSGGTETYEQYF; DNA: TGTGCCAGCAGTGGCGGGACAGAGACCTACGAGCAGTACTTC
size: -; D: -; V: TRBV11-1; J: TRBJ2-5; CDR3: CASTELGLSGTQYF; DNA: TGTGCCAGCACGGAACTAGGGTTATCAGGGACCCAGTACTTC
size: -; D: -; V: TRBV6-5; J: TRBJ1-2; CDR3: CASRLTGSYGYTF; DNA: TGTGCCAGCAGACTTACAGGGAGCTATGGCTACACCTTC
size: once; D: -; V: TRBV5-1; J: TRBJ1-2; CDR3: CASSRTRTRDGYTF; DNA: TGCGCCAGCAGCCGCACCCGCACCAGGGATGGCTACACCTTC
size: -; D: -; V: TRBV19; J: TRBJ1-4; CDR3: CATGSITFGEKLFF; DNA: TGTGCCACAGGAAGTATAACGTTTGGTGAAAAACTGTTTTTT
size: -; D: -; V: TRBV23-1; J: TRBJ1-1; CDR3: CASHLPTTNTEAFF; DNA: TGCGCCAGCCATTTACCCACTACGAACACTGAAGCTTTCTTT
size: -; D: -; V: TRBV19; J: TRBJ1-2; CDR3: CASSNDRPAGSEYGYTF; DNA: TGTGCCAGTAGTAATGATCGCCCGGCGGGGTCAGAGTATGGCTACACCTTC
size: -; D: -; V: TRBV29-1; J: TRBJ2-4; CDR3: CSVEGLLGDIQYF; DNA: TGCAGCGTTGAAGGTCTATTGGGAGACATTCAGTACTTC
size: -; D: -; V: TRBV20-1; J: TRBJ1-3; CDR3: CSASVRGTSSGNTIYF; DNA: TGCAGTGCTAGTGTCAGAGGGACTTCCTCTGGAAACACCATATATTTT
size: -; D: -; V: TRBV5-1; J: TRBJ1-3; CDR3: CASSLQGNTIYF; DNA: TGCGCCAGCAGCTTGCAGGGAAACACCATATATTTT
size: -; D: TRBD1; V: TRBV6-2/TRBV6-3; J: TRBJ1-3; CDR3: CASSYSGTAGNTIYF; DNA: TGTGCCAGCAGTTACTCGGGGACAGCTGGAAACACCATATATTTT
size: -; D: -; V: TRBV5-8; J: TRBJ2-2; CDR3: CASSLVGLPYTGELFF; DNA: TGTGCCAGCAGCTTGGTTGGGCTACCCTACACCGGGGAGCTGTTTTTT
size: -; D: TRBD1; V: TRBV28; J: TRBJ2-6; CDR3: CASSSRTGQRSGANVLTF; DNA: TGTGCCAGCAGTTCAAGGACAGGGCAACGCTCTGGGGCCAACGTCCTGACTTTC
size: -; D: TRBD1; V: TRBV7-9; J: TRBJ1-2; CDR3: CASSYGTGEGGYTF; DNA: TGTGCCAGCAGCTACGGGACAGGAGAGGGTGGCTACACCTTC
size: -; D: -; V: TRBV7-8; J: TRBJ1-1; CDR3: CASSLGWARGGYTEAFF; DNA: TGTGCCAGCAGCTTAGGGTGGGCCCGCGGGGGGTACACTGAAGCTTTCTTT
size: -; D: -; V: TRBV5-6; J: TRBJ1-2; CDR3: CASALRDYGYTF; DNA: TGTGCCAGCGCCCTGCGAGACTATGGCTACACCTTC
size: -; D: TRBD2; V: TRBV7-2; J: TRBJ2-1; CDR3: CASSNSGILDNEQFF; DNA: TGTGCCAGCAGTAATAGCGGGATCCTTGACAATGAGCAGTTCTTC
size: -; D: -; V: TRBV18; J: TRBJ1-2; CDR3: CASSPAGNYGYTF; DNA: TGTGCCAGCTCACCAGCGGGTAACTATGGCTACACCTTC
size: -; D: TRBD1; V: TRBV29-1; J: TRBJ2-3; CDR3: CSVDWTGGADTQYF; DNA: TGCAGCGTTGACTGGACAGGGGGCGCGGATACGCAGTATTTT
size: -; D: -; V: TRBV5-4; J: TRBJ2-1; CDR3: CASRTRDSSYNEQFF; DNA: TGTGCCAGCAGAACCCGGGACTCCTCCTACAATGAGCAGTTCTTC
size: -; D: -; V: TRBV9; J: TRBJ1-4; CDR3: CASSAGTREGEKLFF; DNA: TGTGCCAGCAGCGCCGGGACCCGGGAGGGGGAAAAACTGTTTTTT
size: -; D: -; V: TRBV4-1; J: TRBJ1-5; CDR3: CASSQGVDSNQPQHF; DNA: TGCGCCAGCAGCCAAGGCGTTGATAGCAATCAGCCCCAGCATTTT
size: -; D: -; V: TRBV19; J: TRBJ1-3; CDR3: CASSIAAGGNTIYF; DNA: TGTGCCAGTAGTATAGCGGCCGGGGGAAACACCATATATTTT
size: -; D: -; V: TRBV30; J: TRBJ1-4; CDR3: CACTPTGLNNEKLFF; DNA: TGTGCCTGTACCCCTACAGGGCTAAATAATGAAAAACTGTTTTTT
size: -; D: -; V: TRBV5-1; J: TRBJ1-2; CDR3: CASSLATNYGYTF; DNA: TGCGCCAGCAGCTTGGCAACTAACTATGGCTACACCTTC
size: -; D: -; V: TRBV12-5; J: TRBJ2-5; CDR3: CASGLFTAETQYF; DNA: TGTGCTAGTGGTTTGTTTACTGCGGAGACCCAGTACTTC
size: -; D: -; V: TRBV11-3; J: TRBJ2-3; CDR3: CASSPPADTQYF; DNA: TGTGCCAGCAGCCCCCCGGCAGATACGCAGTATTTT
size: -; D: TRBD1; V: TRBV6-1; J: TRBJ2-7; CDR3: CASSESTGGRQQYEQYF; DNA: TGTGCCAGCAGTGAAAGTACAGGGGGCCGCCAGCAGTACGAGCAGTACTTC
size: -; D: -; V: TRBV3-1/TRBV3-2; J: TRBJ1-2; CDR3: CASSSPSNYGYTF; DNA: TGTGCCAGCAGCTCCCCCTCTAACTATGGCTACACCTTC
size: -; D: TRBD1; V: TRBV4-1; J: TRBJ1-4; CDR3: CASSQTGMGEKLFF; DNA: TGCGCCAGCAGCCAGACAGGGATGGGTGAAAAACTGTTTTTT
size: once; D: -; V: TRBV13; J: TRBJ1-2; CDR3: CASSCGAYGYTF; DNA: TGTGCCAGCAGCTGCGGGGCCTATGGCTACACCTTC
size: -; D: -; V: TRBV18; J: TRBJ1-1; CDR3: CASSPSHQAVNTEAFF; DNA: TGTGCCAGCTCACCCTCCCACCAGGCAGTGAACACTGAAGCTTTCTTT
size: -; D: -; V: TRBV7-9; J: TRBJ1-5; CDR3: CASSFSGFGQPQHF; DNA: TGTGCCAGCAGCTTTTCAGGTTTTGGACAGCCCCAGCATTTT
size: -; D: -; V: TRBV18; J: TRBJ2-5; CDR3: CASSPSAVRGRQETQYF; DNA: TGTGCCAGCTCACCATCCGCAGTACGGGGGAGACAAGAGACCCAGTACTTC
size: -; D: TRBD1; V: TRBV7-2; J: TRBJ2-7; CDR3: CASRPDRGLDEQYF; DNA: TGTGCCAGCAGACCCGACAGGGGGCTTGACGAGCAGTACTTC
size: -; D: -; V: TRBV5-1; J: TRBJ1-2; CDR3: CASSLDGGTSYGYTF; DNA: TGCGCCAGCAGCTTGGACGGGGGTACTAGCTATGGCTACACCTTC
size: -; D: -; V: TRBV3-1/TRBV3-2; J: TRBJ1-3; CDR3: CASSQAFRQTYSGNTIYF; DNA: TGTGCCAGCAGCCAAGCTTTTCGACAGACCTACTCTGGAAACACCATATATTTT
size: -; D: -; V: TRBV6-6; J: TRBJ2-3; CDR3: CASRTATDSQYF; DNA: TGTGCCAGCAGAACAGCCACAGATTCGCAGTATTTT
size: -; D: TRBD1; V: TRBV6-6; J: TRBJ1-1; CDR3: CASRAGAGGMAFF; DNA: TGTGCCAGCAGAGCCGGCGCAGGGGGAATGGCTTTCTTT
size: -; D: -; V: TRBV7-9; J: TRBJ1-2; CDR3: CASSSRTTTNYGYTF; DNA: TGTGCCAGCAGCTCCCGGACAACTACTAACTATGGCTACACCTTC
size: -; D: -; V: TRBV6-5; J: TRBJ1-6; CDR3: CASTQGRGSPLHF; DNA: TGTGCCAGCACCCAGGGGAGGGGATCACCCCTCCACTTT
size: -; D: TRBD2; V: TRBV6-2/TRBV6-3; J: TRBJ2-7; CDR3: CASSYSTGLVFEQYF; DNA: TGTGCCAGCAGTTACTCGACGGGACTAGTCTTCGAGCAGTACTTC
size: once; D: -; V: TRBV19; J: TRBJ1-3; CDR3: CATKEGPTLTGNTIYF; DNA: TGTGCCACCAAAGAGGGTCCCACTCTGACAGGAAACACCATATATTTT
size: -; D: -; V: TRBV4-1; J: TRBJ1-1; CDR3: CASSQQLLGSMNTEAFF; DNA: TGCGCCAGCAGCCAACAACTCCTAGGGAGCATGAACACTGAAGCTTTCTTT